These 15 T cell receptor beta chains were sequenced from one sample in a study of patients and donors after allogeneic stem cell transplantation. TCRdb fed the RT-PCR reads into MiXCR, producing one record per CDR3 protein. The data show about 150,000 distinct CDR3 sequences, more than 20% seen once. Material for sequencing was blood, either unsorted or a sorted T cell fraction (not recorded which). The receptors shown here come from a human donor who was either an allogeneic HSCT recipient or a stem cell or donor lymphocyte infusion donor (not recorded which). It is not recorded whose cells these are; they may come from a transplant donor.

This rearrangement joins TRBV5-8 to TRBJ2-3; D unresolved. The CDR3 is 14 residues long. The V and J ends lost 9 bases and 5 bases respectively, with 19 bases between them. The germline V gene encodes CDR1 SGHTS and CDR2 YDEGEE. CDR3 sequence reads: CANPLGRGGDTQYF. In DNA, the CDR3 is TGTGCCAACCCCCTCGGACGAGGTGGAGATACGCAGTATTTT.

This sequence joins TRBV12-3 or TRBV12-4 and TRBJ1-1, with D uncertain. The germline V and J ends were trimmed by 6 bases and 5 bases, with 16 bases remaining between them. The length of the CDR3 is 14 residues. CDR3 DNA: TGTGCCAGCAGACCCGGACTGCCGGAGACTGAAGCTTTCTTT. It is translated as CASRPGLPETEAFF.

The V and J genes are TRBV14 and TRBJ2-7; TRBD2 is a possible D gene (6 bases). Germline V CDR1 and CDR2: SGHDN, FVKESK. The CDR3 runs to 18 residues. V lost 1 base, J lost 4 bases, and 23 bases lay in between. The CDR3 loop reads CASSQGIIGAGIFYEQYF. DNA for the CDR3: TGTGCCAGCAGCCAAGGAATCATCGGGGCGGGAATCTTTTACGAGCAGTACTTC.

This clonotype was counted only a few times. The V call is TRBV20-1, the J call TRBJ1-1; no clear D gene. CDR1 is DFQATT, CDR2 SNEGSKA, per germline (reference sequence). V was clipped by 6 bases and J by 1 base, with 9 bases between them. This CDR3 region has 12 residues. CDR3 DNA sequence: TGCAGTGCCCGCCTGACGAACACTGAAGCTTTCTTT. Translated: CSARLTNTEAFF.

This chain connects TRBV25-1 to TRBJ2-5; tentatively, D is TRBD1 (5 bases). V was trimmed by 1 base and J by 5 bases, leaving 14 bases between them. The CDR3 contains 15 residues. Germline V gene data show CDR1 as MGHDK and CDR2 as SYGVNS. The CDR3 DNA reads TGTGCCAGCAGTGAATTTGCGGCCCCAGGGGAGACCCAGTACTTC. It is translated as CASSEFAAPGETQYF.

CDR3 in DNA: TGCAGTGCTAGAGAGACACTACAAGAGACCCAGTACTTC. This translates into CSARETLQETQYF. This chain links TRBV20-1 with TRBJ2-5; D is ambiguous. Trimming stripped 0 bases from V and 2 bases from J, with 7 bases between. The germline CDR1 and CDR2 sequences are DFQATT and SNEGSKA (reference sequence). The CDR3 consists of 13 residues.

This clonotype turned up a few times. This chain joins TRBV6-5 and TRBJ1-2; D gene ambiguous. Germline CDR1 reads MNHEY; CDR2 reads SVGAGI. The CDR3 consists of 14 residues. The germline V and J ends were trimmed by 5 bases and 8 bases, with 18 bases remaining between them. In DNA, the CDR3 is TGTGCCAGCAGTAACCGGGCCTCCGCGGGCGGCTACACCTTC. Amino acid sequence: CASSNRASAGGYTF.

This clonotype occurred many times. V gene TRBV20-1 combines with J gene TRBJ1-5; D is undetermined. The CDR3 sequence is 13 residues long. Germline-derived CDR1 and CDR2 are DFQATT and SNEGSKA (reference sequence). V was pared by 4 bases and J by 0 bases, with 7 bases between. The DNA of the CDR3 is TGCAGTGCTACGGTGGATAGCAATCAGCCCCAGCATTTT. Translation gives CSATVDSNQPQHF.

The chain couples TRBV18 to TRBJ2-6; no firm D call. Per germline, CDR1 KGHSH and CDR2 LQKENI. This CDR3 has 14 amino acids. V shed 1 base and J shed 4 bases, with 5 bases lying between them. The CDR3 sequence is CASSPLSGANVLTF. CDR3 nucleotides: TGTGCCAGCTCACCACTATCCGGGGCCAACGTCCTGACTTTC.

This clonotype was seen a handful of times. The V gene is TRBV21-1, the J gene TRBJ1-6; the table's D call TRBD1 went unverified against the DNA. TRBV21-1 is reported as a pseudogene. The CDR3 covers 18 residues. This CDR3 is CASSKVPLSRVNNSPLHF. The CDR3 DNA reads TGTGCCAGCAGCAAAGTTCCCCTATCCCGTGTAAATAATTCACCCCTCCACTTT.

This sequence joins TRBV10-3 and TRBJ1-1; D is possibly TRBD1 (5 bases). This CDR3 contains 13 residues. The V and J ends lost 4 bases and 3 bases respectively, with 9 bases between them. Germline V gene data show CDR1 as ENHRY and CDR2 as SYGVKD. The CDR3, as DNA: TGTGCCATCAGTGGGGGCAGTCACACTGAAGCTTTCTTT. It encodes CAISGGSHTEAFF.

This sequence joins TRBV27 and TRBJ2-3; no clear D gene. Germline V gene lookup returns CDR1 MNHEY and CDR2 SMNVEV (reference sequence). The CDR3 spans 14 residues. Trimming shortened V by 0 bases and J by 1 base, and 5 bases separated the two germline ends. The DNA for the CDR3 is TGTGCCAGCAGTTTATCCAGCCGCACAGATACGCAGTATTTT. It codes for CASSLSSRTDTQYF.

V usage is TRBV3-1 and J usage is TRBJ2-1; perhaps TRBD2 as D (6 bases). Germline CDR1 LGHDT, CDR2 YNNKEL (reference sequence). V lost 2 bases and J lost 10, with 15 bases in between. CDR3 length: 14 amino acids. CDR3 in amino acids: CASSQWGEHREQFF. The CDR3 coding sequence is TGTGCCAGCAGCCAATGGGGGGAGCACAGAGAGCAGTTCTTC.

V and J are TRBV15 and TRBJ1-2; perhaps TRBD1 as D (5 bases). V lost 4 bases and J lost 5, with 5 bases in between. The CDR3 extends over 11 amino acids. Germline CDR1 LNHNV, CDR2 YYDKDF (reference sequence). The CDR3 coding sequence is TGTGCCACCAGCACAGGGTATGGCTACACCTTC. Translating it yields CATSTGYGYTF.

The count of this clonotype is one. The chain combines TRBV12-1 with TRBJ2-3; TRBD1, the table's D call, lacks a check against the DNA. TRBV12-1 is a recognized pseudogene. The CDR3 has 15 residues. CDR3 sequence reads: CASSHTGQVTDTQYF. CDR3 DNA: TGTGCCAGCAGCCACACAGGACAAGTCACAGATACGCAGTATTTT.